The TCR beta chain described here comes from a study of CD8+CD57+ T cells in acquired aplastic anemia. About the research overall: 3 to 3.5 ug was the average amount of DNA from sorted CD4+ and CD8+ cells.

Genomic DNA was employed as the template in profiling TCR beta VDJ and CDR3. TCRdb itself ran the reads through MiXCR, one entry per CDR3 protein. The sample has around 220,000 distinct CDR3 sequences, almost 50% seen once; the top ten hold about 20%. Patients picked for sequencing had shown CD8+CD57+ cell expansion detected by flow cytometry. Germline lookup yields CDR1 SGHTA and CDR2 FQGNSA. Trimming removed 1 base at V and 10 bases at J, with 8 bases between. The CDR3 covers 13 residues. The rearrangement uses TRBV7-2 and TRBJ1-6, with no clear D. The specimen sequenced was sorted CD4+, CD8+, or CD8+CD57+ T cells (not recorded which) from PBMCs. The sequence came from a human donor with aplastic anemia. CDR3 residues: CASSLDGESPLHF. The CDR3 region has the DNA TGTGCCAGCAGCTTAGACGGGGAATCACCCCTCCACTTT. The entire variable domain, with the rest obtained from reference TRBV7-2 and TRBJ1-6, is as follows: GAGVSQSPSNKVTEKGKDVELRCDPISGHTALYWYRQSLGQGLEFLIYFQGNSAPDKSGLPSDRFSAERTGGSVSTLTIQRTQQEDSAVYLCASSLDGESPLHFGNGTRLTVT.